Shown below are 14 T cell receptor beta chains from a single sample sequenced in a study of blood T cell repertoires in COVID-19. The method was immunoSEQ multiplex PCR; TCRdb's version includes in-frame clones alone and lacks a portion of them. The repertoire includes hundreds of thousands of clones, 80% to 90% of them detected once, and approximately 14% sits in the top ten. The sequencing sample was made of peripheral blood. These receptor sequences come from a woman in her 70s with COVID-19, enrolled during active disease.

The rearrangement links TRBV11-3 to TRBJ2-2; 12 bases align to TRBD1. Germline CDR1 SGHNT, CDR2 YENEEA. This CDR3 is 16 amino acids long. The trim removed 5 bases at V and 6 bases at J, leaving 7 bases unmatched. The chain's CDR3 is CASSPGGTGGSGELFF. The CDR3 nucleotides are TGTGCCAGCAGCCCAGGAGGGACAGGGGGCTCCGGGGAGCTGTTTTTT.

This chain links TRBV27 with TRBJ1-2, with TRBD1 matching 9 bases. This CDR3 is 13 amino acids long. Germline V gene data show CDR1 as MNHEY and CDR2 as SMNVEV (reference sequence). The V gene end was trimmed by 6 bases and the J gene end by 7 bases; junction bases not matched to a gene: 6. For the CDR3, the DNA is TGTGCCAGCAGGACACGGGACAGGGCTGGCTACACCTTC. The encoded protein is CASRTRDRAGYTF.

With respect to this clone: Different DNA sequences within this sample yield the same CDR3. The V gene is TRBV29-1, the J gene TRBJ2-1, with TRBD2 as a possible D gene (5 bases). Germline-derived CDR1 and CDR2 are SQVTM and ANQGSEA. With 2 bases removed from V and 4 bases from J, the gap between germline ends came to 6 bases. The CDR3 runs 12 residues. CDR3 nucleotides: TGCAGCGTTGAATCGGGGTACAATGAGCAGTTCTTC. It specifies CSVESGYNEQFF.

This chain links TRBV28 with TRBJ1-6; tentative D call: TRBD1 (6 bases). The CDR3 extends over 14 amino acids. V shed 10 bases and J shed 8 bases, with 18 bases lying between them. Germline assignment: CDR1 MDHEN and CDR2 SYDVKM. The CDR3 bases are TGTGCCATCCCCGGACAGTCTCTCGATTCACCCCTCCACTTT. Protein product: CAIPGQSLDSPLHF.

The sample holds a few counts of this clone. The chain couples TRBV30 to TRBJ1-5; D unresolved. This CDR3 has 14 residues. Germline V CDR1 and CDR2: GTSNPN, SVGIG (reference sequence). The V end was cut by 0 bases, the J end by 5 bases, with 11 bases between. CDR3 DNA: TGTGCCTGGAGTGTTGCAGGTCTCTATCAGCCCCAGCATTTT. Translated, it gives CAWSVAGLYQPQHF.

The V call is TRBV3-1 (or the pseudogene TRBV3-2), the J call TRBJ2-3, with 7 positions matching TRBD2. J gave up 7 bases and V 4 bases, and 5 bases lay outside the gene matches. Germline CDR1 and CDR2: LGHDT and YNNKEL (reference sequence). This CDR3 has 13 amino acids. CDR3 loop: CASSLFSGYTQYF. In nucleotides, the CDR3 is TGTGCCAGCAGCCTGTTTAGCGGGTATACGCAGTATTTT.

The J gene is TRBJ2-3, the V gene TRBV4-1; the D gene is possibly TRBD2 (5 bases). V was clipped by 2 bases and J by 5 bases, with 14 bases between them. Per germline, CDR1 MGHRA and CDR2 YSYEKL. This CDR3 spans 15 amino acids. The CDR3 coding sequence is TGCGCCAGCAGCCAACCTCGGACTGCCTTAGATACGCAGTATTTT. This encodes CASSQPRTALDTQYF.

V is TRBV3-1 (or the pseudogene TRBV3-2) and J is TRBJ2-3; weak D call: TRBD1 (6 bases). Trimming stripped 6 bases from V and 0 bases from J, with 13 bases between. CDR3 length: 15 amino acids. Germline CDR1 and CDR2: LGHDT and YNNKEL (reference sequence). The CDR3 DNA follows: TGTGCCAGCAGACAACACAGGGCTAGCACAGATACGCAGTATTTT. Translating it yields CASRQHRASTDTQYF.

V is TRBV27 and J is TRBJ2-5; maybe TRBD1 (6 bases). The CDR3 consists of 15 residues. V was clipped by 5 bases and J by 4 bases, with 17 bases between them. Germline CDR1 MNHEY, CDR2 SMNVEV (reference sequence). The CDR3 coding sequence is TGTGCCAGCAGTCCCCACGCAGGGGAATCAGAGACCCAGTACTTC. Translation gives CASSPHAGESETQYF.

The chain carries TRBV30 and TRBJ2-2; D not certain. Trimming shortened V by 0 bases and J by 0 bases, and 11 bases separated the two germline ends. Germline CDR1 GTSNPN, CDR2 SVGIG (reference sequence). This CDR3 spans 16 amino acids. The CDR3 region is CAWSVRLTANTGELFF. The CDR3 coding sequence is TGTGCCTGGAGTGTACGACTGACTGCGAACACCGGGGAGCTGTTTTTT.

The chain has TRBV7-2 and TRBJ1-2; D gene uncertain. The CDR3 spans 15 residues. Per the germline V gene, CDR1 is SGHTA and CDR2 is FQGNSA. V dropped 4 bases and J dropped 8 bases, with 20 bases sitting between them. The DNA of the CDR3 is TGTGCCAGCAGCTCCGCTCTTCAGACGTACGGGGGCTACACCTTC. It specifies CASSSALQTYGGYTF. The whole variable domain, filled in from reference TRBV7-2 and TRBJ1-2, reads GAGVSQSPSNKVTEKGKDVELRCDPISGHTALYWYRQSLGQGLEFLIYFQGNSAPDKSGLPSDRFSAERTGGSVSTLTIQRTQQEDSAVYLCASSSALQTYGGYTFGSGTRLTVV.

The V call is TRBV10-3, the J call TRBJ1-3; 10 positions agree with TRBD1. Per germline, CDR1 ENHRY and CDR2 SYGVKD. With 6 bases clipped from V and 3 bases from J, the junction kept 5 bases outside the gene matches. This CDR3 has 15 residues. The CDR3 nucleotides are TGTGCCATCAGCGCCGACAGGGGGCTTGGAAACACCATATATTTT. Translation: CAISADRGLGNTIYF.

The chain recombines TRBV5-1 with TRBJ2-3, with D possibly being TRBD1 (5 bases). This CDR3 contains 16 residues. Trimming left V 2 bases short and J 1 base short, with 14 bases between. Germline assignment: CDR1 SGHRS and CDR2 YFSETQ. The DNA of the CDR3 is TGCGCCAGCAGCTTCCCTCGGACACCCGGCACAGATACGCAGTATTTT. This codes for CASSFPRTPGTDTQYF.

The rearrangement uses TRBV30 and TRBJ1-1, with D hard to call. This CDR3 has 13 residues. Germline V CDR1 and CDR2: GTSNPN, SVGIG (reference sequence). Trimming stripped 2 bases from V and 2 bases from J, with 9 bases between. The chain's CDR3 is CAWSMGSNTEAFF. As DNA, the CDR3 is TGTGCCTGGAGTATGGGCTCAAACACTGAAGCTTTCTTT.